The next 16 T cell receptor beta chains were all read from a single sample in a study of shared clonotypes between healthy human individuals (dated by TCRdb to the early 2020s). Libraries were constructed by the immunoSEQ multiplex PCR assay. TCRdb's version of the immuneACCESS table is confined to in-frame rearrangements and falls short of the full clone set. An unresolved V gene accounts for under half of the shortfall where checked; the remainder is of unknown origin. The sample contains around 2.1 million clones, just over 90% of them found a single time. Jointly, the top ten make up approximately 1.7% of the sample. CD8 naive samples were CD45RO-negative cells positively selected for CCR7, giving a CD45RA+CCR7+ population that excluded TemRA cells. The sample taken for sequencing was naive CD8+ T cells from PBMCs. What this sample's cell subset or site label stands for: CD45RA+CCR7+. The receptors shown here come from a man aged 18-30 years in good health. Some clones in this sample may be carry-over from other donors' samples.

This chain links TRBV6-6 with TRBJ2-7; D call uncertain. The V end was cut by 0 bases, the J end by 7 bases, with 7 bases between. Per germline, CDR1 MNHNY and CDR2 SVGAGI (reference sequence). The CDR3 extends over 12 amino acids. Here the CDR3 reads CASSYSTREQYF. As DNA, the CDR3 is TGTGCCAGCAGTTACTCCACCCGGGAGCAGTACTTC.

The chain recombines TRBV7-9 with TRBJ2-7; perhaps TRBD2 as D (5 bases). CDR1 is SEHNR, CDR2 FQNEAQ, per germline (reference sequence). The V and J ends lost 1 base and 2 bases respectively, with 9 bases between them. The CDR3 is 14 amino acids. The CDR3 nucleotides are TGTGCCAGCAGCTTAGTCCGGGAAGCCTACGAGCAGTACTTC. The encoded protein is CASSLVREAYEQYF.

CDR3 DNA sequence: TGTGCCAGCAGCTTATCGGATTACGAGCAGTACTTC. Its translation is CASSLSDYEQYF. The V and J genes are TRBV7-8 and TRBJ2-7; D call uncertain. Trimming removed 2 bases from V and 4 bases from J, with 6 bases in between. The length of the CDR3 is 12 residues. Germline V lookup: CDR1 SGHVS, CDR2 FQNEAQ.

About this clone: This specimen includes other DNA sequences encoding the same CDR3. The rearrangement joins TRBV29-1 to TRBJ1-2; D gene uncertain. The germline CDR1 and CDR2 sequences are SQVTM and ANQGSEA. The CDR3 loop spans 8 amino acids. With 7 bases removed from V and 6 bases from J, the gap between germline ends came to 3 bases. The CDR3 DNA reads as TGCAGCGAAGATGGCTACACCTTC. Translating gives CSEDGYTF. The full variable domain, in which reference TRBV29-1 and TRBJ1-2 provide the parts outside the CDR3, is SAVISQKPSRDICQRGTSLTIQCQVDSQVTMMFWYRQQPGQSLTLIATANQGSEATYESGFVIDKFPISRPNLTFSTLTVSNMSPEDSSIYLCSEDGYTFGSGTRLTVV.

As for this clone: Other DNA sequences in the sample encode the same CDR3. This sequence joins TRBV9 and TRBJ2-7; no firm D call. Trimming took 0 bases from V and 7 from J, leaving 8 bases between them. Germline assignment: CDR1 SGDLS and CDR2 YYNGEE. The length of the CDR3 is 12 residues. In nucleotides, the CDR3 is TGTGCCAGCAGCGTAGGGTTCGGAGAGCAGTACTTC. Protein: CASSVGFGEQYF.

CDR3 protein: CAWSRAEQFF. The CDR3 DNA reads TGTGCCTGGAGCAGGGCTGAGCAGTTCTTC. This sequence joins TRBV30 and TRBJ2-1; a weak D match, TRBD1 (5 bases). V dropped 3 bases and J dropped 9 bases, with 6 bases sitting between them. The CDR3 sequence is 10 residues long. CDR1 GTSNPN and CDR2 SVGIG come from the germline V gene (reference sequence).

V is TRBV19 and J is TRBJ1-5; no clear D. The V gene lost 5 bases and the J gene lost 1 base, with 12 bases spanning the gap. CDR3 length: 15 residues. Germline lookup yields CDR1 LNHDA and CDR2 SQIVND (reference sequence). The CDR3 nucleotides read TGTGCCAGTAGTCTGCCCTTTGGAAGCAATCAGCCCCAGCATTTT. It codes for CASSLPFGSNQPQHF.

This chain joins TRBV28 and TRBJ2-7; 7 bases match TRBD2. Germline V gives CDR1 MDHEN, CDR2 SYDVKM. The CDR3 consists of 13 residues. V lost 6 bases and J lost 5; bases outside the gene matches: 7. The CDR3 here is CASRGGVSNEQYF. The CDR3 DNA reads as TGTGCCAGCAGGGGAGGGGTCTCTAACGAGCAGTACTTC.

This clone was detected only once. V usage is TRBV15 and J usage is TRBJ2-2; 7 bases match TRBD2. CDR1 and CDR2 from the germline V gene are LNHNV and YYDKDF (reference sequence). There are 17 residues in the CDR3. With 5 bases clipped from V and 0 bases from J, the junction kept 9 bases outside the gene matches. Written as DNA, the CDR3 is TGTGCCACCAGCCCATCGGGGAGGGCAACGAACACCGGGGAGCTGTTTTTT. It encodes CATSPSGRATNTGELFF.

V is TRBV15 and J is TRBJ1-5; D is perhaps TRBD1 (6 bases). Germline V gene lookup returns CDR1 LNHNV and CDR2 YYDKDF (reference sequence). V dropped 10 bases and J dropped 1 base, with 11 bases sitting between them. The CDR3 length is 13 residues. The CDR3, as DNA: TGTGCCAGTGGAACAGGGAGCAATCAGCCCCAGCATTTT. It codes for CASGTGSNQPQHF. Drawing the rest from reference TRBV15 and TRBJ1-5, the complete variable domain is DAMVIQNPRYQVTQFGKPVTLSCSQTLNHNVMYWYQQKSSQAPKLLFHYYDKDFNNEADTPDNFQSRRPNTSFCFLDIRSPGLGDTAMYLCASGTGSNQPQHFGDGTRLSIL.

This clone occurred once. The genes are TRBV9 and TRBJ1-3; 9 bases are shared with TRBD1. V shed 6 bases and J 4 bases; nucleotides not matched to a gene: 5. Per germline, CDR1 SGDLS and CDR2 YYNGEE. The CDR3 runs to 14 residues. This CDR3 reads CASNPGTGGNTIYF. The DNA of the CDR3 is TGTGCCAGCAACCCCGGGACAGGGGGAAACACCATATATTTT.

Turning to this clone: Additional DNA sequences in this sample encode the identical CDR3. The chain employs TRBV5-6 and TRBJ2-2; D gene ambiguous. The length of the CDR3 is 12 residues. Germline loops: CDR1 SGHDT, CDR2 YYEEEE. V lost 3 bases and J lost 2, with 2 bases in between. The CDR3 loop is CASSSNTGELFF. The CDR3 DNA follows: TGTGCCAGCAGCTCAAACACCGGGGAGCTGTTTTTT.

CDR3 protein: CASSLSREDNGYEQYF. The CDR3 DNA is TGTGCCAGCAGCTTGTCCCGAGAGGACAACGGATACGAGCAGTACTTC. The rearrangement joins TRBV5-6 to TRBJ2-7, with D possibly matching TRBD1 (5 bases). The germline V and J ends were trimmed by 1 base and 4 bases, with 18 bases remaining between them. Germline V lookup: CDR1 SGHDT, CDR2 YYEEEE. This CDR3 spans 16 amino acids.

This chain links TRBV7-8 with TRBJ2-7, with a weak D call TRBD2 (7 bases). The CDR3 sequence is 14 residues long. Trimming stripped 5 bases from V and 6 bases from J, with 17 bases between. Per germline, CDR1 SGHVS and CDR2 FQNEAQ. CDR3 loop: CASSLPGASGEQYF. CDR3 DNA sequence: TGTGCCAGCAGCCTCCCGGGGGCTAGCGGCGAGCAGTACTTC.

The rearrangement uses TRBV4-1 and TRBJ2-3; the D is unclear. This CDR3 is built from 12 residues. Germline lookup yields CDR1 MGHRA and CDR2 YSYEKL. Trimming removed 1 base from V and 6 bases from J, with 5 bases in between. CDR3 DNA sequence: TGCGCCAGCAGCCAAGGGCGGGATACGCAGTATTTT. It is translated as CASSQGRDTQYF.

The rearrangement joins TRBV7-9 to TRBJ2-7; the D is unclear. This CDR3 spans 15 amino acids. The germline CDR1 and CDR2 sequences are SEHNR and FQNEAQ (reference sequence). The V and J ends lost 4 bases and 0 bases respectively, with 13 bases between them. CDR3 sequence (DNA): TGTGCCAGCAGCTCCCCCAACCCCAGCTCCTACGAGCAGTACTTC. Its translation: CASSSPNPSSYEQYF.